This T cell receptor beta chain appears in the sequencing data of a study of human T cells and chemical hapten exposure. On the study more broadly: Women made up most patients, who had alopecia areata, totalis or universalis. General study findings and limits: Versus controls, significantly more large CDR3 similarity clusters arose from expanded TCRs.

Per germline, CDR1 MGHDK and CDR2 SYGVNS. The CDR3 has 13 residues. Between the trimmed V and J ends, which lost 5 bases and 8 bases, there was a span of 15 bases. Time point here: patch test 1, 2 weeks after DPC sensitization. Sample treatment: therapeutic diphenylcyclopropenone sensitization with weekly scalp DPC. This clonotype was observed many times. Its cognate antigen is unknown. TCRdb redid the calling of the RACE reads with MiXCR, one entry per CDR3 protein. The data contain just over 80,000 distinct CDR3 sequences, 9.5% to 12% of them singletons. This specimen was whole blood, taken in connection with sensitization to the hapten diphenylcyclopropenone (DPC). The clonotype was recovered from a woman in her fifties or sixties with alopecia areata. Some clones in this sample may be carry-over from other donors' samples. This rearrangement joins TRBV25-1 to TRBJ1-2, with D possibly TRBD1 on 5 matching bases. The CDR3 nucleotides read TGTGCCAGCAGTCCGATGGGGCAGGACGGCTACACCTTC. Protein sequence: CASSPMGQDGYTF.